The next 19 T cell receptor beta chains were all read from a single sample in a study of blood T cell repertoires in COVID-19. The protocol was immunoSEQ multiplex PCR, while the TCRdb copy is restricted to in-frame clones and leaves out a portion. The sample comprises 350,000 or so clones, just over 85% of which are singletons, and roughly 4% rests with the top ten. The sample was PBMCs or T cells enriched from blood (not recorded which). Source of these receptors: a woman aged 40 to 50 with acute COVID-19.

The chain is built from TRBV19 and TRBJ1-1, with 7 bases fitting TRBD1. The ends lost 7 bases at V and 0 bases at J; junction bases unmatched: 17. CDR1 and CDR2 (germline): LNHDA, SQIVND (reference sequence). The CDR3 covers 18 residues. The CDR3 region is CASMSPRDRAYLNTEAFF. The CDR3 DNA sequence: TGTGCCAGTATGAGCCCCCGAGACAGGGCGTACCTGAACACTGAAGCTTTCTTT.

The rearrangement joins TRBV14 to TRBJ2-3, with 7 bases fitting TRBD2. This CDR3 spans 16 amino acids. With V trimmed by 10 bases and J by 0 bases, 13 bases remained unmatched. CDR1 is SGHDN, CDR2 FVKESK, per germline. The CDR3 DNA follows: TGTGCCACCCGCACCGTGGGGGGGGGTAGCACAGATACGCAGTATTTT. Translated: CATRTVGGGSTDTQYF.

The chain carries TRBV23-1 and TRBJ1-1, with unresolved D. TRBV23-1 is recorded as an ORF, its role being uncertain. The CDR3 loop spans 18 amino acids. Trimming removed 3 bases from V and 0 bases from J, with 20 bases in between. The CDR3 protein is CASSQPNWPDDLNTEAFF. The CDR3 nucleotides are TGCGCCAGCAGTCAGCCCAACTGGCCCGATGACTTGAACACTGAAGCTTTCTTT.

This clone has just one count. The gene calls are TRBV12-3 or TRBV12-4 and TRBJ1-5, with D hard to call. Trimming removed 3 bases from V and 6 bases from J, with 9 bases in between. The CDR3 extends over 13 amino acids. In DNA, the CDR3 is TGTGCCAGCAGTTTTTTGTACGGTCAGCCCCAGCATTTT. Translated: CASSFLYGQPQHF.

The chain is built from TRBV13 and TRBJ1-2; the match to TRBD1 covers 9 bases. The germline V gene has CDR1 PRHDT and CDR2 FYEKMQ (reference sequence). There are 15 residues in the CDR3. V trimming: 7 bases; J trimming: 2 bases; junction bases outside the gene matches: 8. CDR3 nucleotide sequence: TGTGCCAGCAATCGTCAACAGGGGGCCAACTATGGCTACACCTTC. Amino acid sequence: CASNRQQGANYGYTF.

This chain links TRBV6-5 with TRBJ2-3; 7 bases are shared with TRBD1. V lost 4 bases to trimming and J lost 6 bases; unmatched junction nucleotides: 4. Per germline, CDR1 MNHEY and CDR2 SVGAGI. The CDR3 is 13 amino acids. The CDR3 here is CASSFGRGDTQYF. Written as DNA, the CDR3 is TGTGCCAGCAGTTTTGGCAGGGGGGATACGCAGTATTTT.

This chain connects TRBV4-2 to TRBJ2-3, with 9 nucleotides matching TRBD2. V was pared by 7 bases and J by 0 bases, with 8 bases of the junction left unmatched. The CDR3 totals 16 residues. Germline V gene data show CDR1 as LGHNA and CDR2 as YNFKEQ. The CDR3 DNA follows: TGTGCCAGCAACTCATTAGCGGGGGCTAGCACAGATACGCAGTATTTT. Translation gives CASNSLAGASTDTQYF.

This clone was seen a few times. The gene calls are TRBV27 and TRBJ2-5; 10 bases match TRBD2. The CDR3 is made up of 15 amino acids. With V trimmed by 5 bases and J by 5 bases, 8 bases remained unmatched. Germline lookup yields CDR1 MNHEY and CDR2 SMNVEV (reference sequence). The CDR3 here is CASSNPSGGAETQYF. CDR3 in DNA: TGTGCCAGCAGTAACCCCAGCGGGGGGGCGGAGACCCAGTACTTC.

CDR3 sequence reads: CASSIPGENTEAFF. The CDR3 DNA reads TGTGCCAGTAGTATCCCAGGGGAGAACACTGAAGCTTTCTTT. This sequence joins TRBV19 and TRBJ1-1; a weak D match, TRBD1 (6 bases). Germline CDR1 is LNHDA and CDR2 is SQIVND (reference sequence). This CDR3 region has 14 residues. Deletions cut 3 bases from V and 1 base from J, with 9 bases between.

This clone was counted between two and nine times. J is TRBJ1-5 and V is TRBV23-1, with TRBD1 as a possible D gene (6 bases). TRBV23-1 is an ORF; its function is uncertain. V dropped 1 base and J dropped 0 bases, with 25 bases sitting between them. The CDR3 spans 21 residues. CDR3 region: CASSQLLIQGHSRYSNQPQHF. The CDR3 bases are TGCGCCAGCAGTCAATTGTTGATACAGGGACACTCCCGATATAGCAATCAGCCCCAGCATTTT.

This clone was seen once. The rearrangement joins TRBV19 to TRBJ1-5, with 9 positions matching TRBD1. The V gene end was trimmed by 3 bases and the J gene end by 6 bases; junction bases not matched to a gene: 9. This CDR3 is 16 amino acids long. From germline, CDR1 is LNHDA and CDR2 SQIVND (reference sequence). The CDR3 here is CASSIPLRQGGQPQHF. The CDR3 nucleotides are TGTGCCAGTAGTATCCCGTTAAGACAGGGGGGTCAGCCCCAGCATTTT.

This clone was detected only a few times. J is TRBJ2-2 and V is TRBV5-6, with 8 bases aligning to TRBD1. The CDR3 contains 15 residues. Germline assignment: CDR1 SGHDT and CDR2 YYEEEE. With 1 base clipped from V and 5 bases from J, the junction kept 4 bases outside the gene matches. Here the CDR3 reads CASSLFDRGTGELFF. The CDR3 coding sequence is TGTGCCAGCAGCTTGTTCGACAGGGGAACCGGGGAGCTGTTTTTT.

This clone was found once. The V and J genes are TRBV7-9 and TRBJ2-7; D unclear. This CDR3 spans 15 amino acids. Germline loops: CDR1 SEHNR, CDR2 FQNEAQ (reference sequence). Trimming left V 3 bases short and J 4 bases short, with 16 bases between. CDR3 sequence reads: CASSFTDGRSYEQYF. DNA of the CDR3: TGTGCCAGCAGCTTCACAGATGGCAGATCATACGAGCAGTACTTC.

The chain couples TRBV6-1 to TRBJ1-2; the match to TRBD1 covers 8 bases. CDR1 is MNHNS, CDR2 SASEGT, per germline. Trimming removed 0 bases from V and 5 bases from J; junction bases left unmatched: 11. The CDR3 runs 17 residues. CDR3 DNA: TGTGCCAGCAGTGAAGCGCTGGGGGCAGGGGGCGCTTATGGCTACACCTTC. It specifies CASSEALGAGGAYGYTF.

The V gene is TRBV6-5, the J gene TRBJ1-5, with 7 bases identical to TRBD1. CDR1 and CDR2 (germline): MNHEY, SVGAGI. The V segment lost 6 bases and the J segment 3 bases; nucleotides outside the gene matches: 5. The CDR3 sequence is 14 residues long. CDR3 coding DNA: TGTGCCAGCAGGGCGGGGACAGCCAATCAGCCCCAGCATTTT. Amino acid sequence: CASRAGTANQPQHF.

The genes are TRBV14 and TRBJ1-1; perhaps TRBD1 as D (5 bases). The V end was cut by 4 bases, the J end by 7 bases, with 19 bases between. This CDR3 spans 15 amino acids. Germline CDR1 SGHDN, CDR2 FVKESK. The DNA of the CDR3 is TGTGCCAGCAGCCCCACTGTCAGGGCTAAGTTTGAAGCTTTCTTT. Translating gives CASSPTVRAKFEAFF.

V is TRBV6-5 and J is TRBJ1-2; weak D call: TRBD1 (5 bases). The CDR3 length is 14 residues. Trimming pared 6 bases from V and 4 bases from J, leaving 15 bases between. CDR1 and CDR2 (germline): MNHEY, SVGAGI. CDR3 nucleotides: TGTGCCAGCAGGGTACTACAGGAATCCTATGGCTACACCTTC. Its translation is CASRVLQESYGYTF.

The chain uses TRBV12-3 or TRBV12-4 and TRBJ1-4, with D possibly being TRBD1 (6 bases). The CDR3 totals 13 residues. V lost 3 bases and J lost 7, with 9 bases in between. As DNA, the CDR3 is TGTGCCAGCAGTTTCTCAGGGGCTGAAAAACTGTTTTTT. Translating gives CASSFSGAEKLFF.

The CDR3 loop reads CASSLGGILNYGYTF. CDR3 coding DNA: TGTGCCAGCAGCCTAGGGGGCATACTTAACTATGGCTACACCTTC. The rearrangement links TRBV28 to TRBJ1-2, with 7 nucleotides matching TRBD1. The length of the CDR3 is 15 residues. The germline V gene encodes CDR1 MDHEN and CDR2 SYDVKM. J was trimmed by 1 base and V by 6 bases; bases with no gene match: 8.